The source of this T cell receptor beta chain is a study of blood T cell repertoires in COVID-19. Clones were sequenced by immunoSEQ multiplex PCR, and TCRdb holds only the in-frame ones, with some missing. The profile covers 210,000 or so clones, with almost 90% appearing a single time and roughly 0.6% taken by the ten largest. The specimen sequenced was peripheral blood. This TCR was sampled from a man aged 50-60 years with acute or convalescent COVID-19.

CDR3 in DNA: TGTGCCAGCAGTGGATCGGGACTTAACACCGGGGAGCTGTTTTTT. This sequence encodes CASSGSGLNTGELFF. The gene calls are TRBV28 and TRBJ2-2, with a possible D match to TRBD2 (6 bases). The V end lost 5 bases, the J end lost 2 bases, and 12 bases lay between the germline ends. The V gene's germline CDR1 is MDHEN and CDR2 SYDVKM. This CDR3 has 15 amino acids.